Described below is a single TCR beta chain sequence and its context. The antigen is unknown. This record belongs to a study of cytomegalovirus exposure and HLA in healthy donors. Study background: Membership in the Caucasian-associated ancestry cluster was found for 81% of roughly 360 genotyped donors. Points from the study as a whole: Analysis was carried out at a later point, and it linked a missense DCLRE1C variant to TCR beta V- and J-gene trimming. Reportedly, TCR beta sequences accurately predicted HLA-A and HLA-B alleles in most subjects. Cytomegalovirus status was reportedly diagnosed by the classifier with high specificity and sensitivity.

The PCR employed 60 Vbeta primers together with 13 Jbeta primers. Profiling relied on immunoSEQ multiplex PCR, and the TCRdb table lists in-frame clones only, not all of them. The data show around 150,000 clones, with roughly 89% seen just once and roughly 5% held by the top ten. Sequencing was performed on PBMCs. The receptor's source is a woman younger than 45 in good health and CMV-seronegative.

As DNA, the CDR3 is TGTGCCACCCGGACAGGGGATTATAATTCACCCCTCCACTTT. This codes for CATRTGDYNSPLHF. This rearrangement joins TRBV28 to TRBJ1-6; 9 bases map to TRBD1. V lost 10 bases, J lost 4 bases, and 5 bases stayed unmatched. Germline values: CDR1 MDHEN, CDR2 SYDVKM. The CDR3 contains 14 residues.